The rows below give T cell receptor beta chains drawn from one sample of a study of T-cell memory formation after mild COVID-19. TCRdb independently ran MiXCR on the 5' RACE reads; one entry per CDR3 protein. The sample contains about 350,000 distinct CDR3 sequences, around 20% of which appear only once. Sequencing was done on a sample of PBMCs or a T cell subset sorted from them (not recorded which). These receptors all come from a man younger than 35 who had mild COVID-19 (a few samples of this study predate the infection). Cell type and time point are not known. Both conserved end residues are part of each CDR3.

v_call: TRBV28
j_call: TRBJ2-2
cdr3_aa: CASSLSGADGELFF

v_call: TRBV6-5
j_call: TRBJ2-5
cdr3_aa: CASSYHIGRVGKETQYF

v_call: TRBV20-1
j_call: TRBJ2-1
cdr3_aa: CSARGQTGNEQFF

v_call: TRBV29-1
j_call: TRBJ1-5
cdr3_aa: CSVARSGQGNNQPQHF

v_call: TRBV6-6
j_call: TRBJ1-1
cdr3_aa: CASSDFSGGGTEAFF

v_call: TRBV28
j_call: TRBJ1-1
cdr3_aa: CASSFLDRVGTEAFF

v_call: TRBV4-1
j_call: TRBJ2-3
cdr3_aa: CASSQDVARTDTQYF

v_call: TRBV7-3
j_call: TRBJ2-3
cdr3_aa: CASTPGTGTDTQYF

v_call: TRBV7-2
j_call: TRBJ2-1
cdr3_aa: CASSLTQGVHNEQFF

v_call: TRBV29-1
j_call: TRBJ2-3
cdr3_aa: CSVAYRSTDTQYF

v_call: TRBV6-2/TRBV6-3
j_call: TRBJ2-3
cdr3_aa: CASSPIHGVGDTQYF

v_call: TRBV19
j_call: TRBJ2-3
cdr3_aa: CASTSIERTSGTQYF

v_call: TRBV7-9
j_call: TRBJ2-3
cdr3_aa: CASSREGVHTQYF

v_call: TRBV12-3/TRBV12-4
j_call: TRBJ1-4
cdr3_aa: CASSSGGNEKLFF

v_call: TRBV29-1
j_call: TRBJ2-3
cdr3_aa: CSVDGRGGTDTQYF

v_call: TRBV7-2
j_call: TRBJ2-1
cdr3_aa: CASSLVWGNEQFF

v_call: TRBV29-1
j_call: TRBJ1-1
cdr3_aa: CSVVRDREAFF

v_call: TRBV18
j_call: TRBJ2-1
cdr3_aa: CASSPSPGLSSYNEQFF

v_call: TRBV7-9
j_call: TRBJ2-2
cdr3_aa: CASSHGTGKNTGELFF

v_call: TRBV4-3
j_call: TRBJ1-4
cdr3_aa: CASSQEFSPREKLFF

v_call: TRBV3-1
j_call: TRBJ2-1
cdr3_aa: CASSQPPEVEEQFF

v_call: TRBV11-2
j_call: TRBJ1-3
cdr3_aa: CASSLMGAASGNTIYF

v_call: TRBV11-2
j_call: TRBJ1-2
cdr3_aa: CASSFTDRGYGYTF

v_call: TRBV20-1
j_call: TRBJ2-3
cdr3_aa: CSARRGGLTDTQYF

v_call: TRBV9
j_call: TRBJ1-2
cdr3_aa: CASSGDRGGYGYTF

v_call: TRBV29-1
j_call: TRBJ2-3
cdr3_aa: CSVDEGTDTQYF

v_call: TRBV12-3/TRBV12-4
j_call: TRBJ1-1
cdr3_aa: CASSPVRGEGTEAFF

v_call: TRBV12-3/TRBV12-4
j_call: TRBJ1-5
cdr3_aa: CASSLAGTGDQPQHF

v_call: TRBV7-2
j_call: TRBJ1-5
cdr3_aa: CASSFQYSNQPQHF

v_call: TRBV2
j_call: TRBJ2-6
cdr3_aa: CASTPRAPSGANVLTF

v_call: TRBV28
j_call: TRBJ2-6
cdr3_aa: CASSSARRSGANVLTF

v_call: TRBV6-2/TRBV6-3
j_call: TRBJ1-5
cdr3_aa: CASSYHGTGVVQPQHF

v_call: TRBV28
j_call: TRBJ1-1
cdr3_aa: CASSRPEGYTEAFF

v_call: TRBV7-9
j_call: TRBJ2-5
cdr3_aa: CASSFNPQETQYF

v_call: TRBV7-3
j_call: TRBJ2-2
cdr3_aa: CASSPPSGGPTGELFF

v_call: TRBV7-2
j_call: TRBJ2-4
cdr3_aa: CASSSRVANIQYF

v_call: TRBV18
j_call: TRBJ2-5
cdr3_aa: CASSPLEVGAGETQYF

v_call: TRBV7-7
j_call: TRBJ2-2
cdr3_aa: CASSATGGTTGELFF

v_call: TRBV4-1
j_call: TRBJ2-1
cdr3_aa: CASSQDLAAGARSNEQFF

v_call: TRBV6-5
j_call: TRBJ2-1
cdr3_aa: CASSRETGDYSYNEQFF

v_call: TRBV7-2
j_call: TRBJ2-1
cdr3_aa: CASTSTEFNEQFF

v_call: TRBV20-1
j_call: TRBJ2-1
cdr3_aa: CSARKNNEQFF

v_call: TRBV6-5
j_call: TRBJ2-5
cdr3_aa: CASSYSNRLAGPATQYF

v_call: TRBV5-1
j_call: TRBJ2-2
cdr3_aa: CASSLGRAGHTGELFF

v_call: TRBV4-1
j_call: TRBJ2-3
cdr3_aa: CASSQEEGQRLAQYF

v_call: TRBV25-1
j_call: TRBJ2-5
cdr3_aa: CASSEGALETQYF

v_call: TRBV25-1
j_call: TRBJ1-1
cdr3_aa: CASRRQSGREAFF

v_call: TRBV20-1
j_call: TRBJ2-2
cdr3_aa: CSARDGGTGELFF

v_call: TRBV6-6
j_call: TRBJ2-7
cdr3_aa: CASSYLWDEQYF

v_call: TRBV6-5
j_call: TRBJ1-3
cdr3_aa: CASRTGITFSGNTIYF